The rows below give T cell receptor beta chains drawn from one sample of a study of blood T cells in healthy people across ages. Each CDR3 protein gets one entry after TCRdb re-called the 5' RACE reads with MiXCR. The sample holds fewer than 2 million distinct CDR3 sequences, about 39% seen once. The sample was blood. The receptors come from a human donor in good health. CDR3s include the opening cysteine and the closing phenylalanine or tryptophan. The D gene is left open where the match is weak. Part of the rows lack a size; the others show once, few, many or a class for expanded clones.

CDR3 length,D gene,clone size,J gene,V gene,CDR3 DNA,CDR3 protein
16,NA,NA,TRBJ2-4,TRBV25-1,TGTGCCAGCAGTGAATCTAGGGCTAGAGCCAAAAACATTCAGTACTTC,CASSESRARAKNIQYF
14,TRBD1,many,TRBJ2-7,TRBV12-3/TRBV12-4,TGTGCCAGCAGTAATCGGGACAGGGGACGCGAGCAGTACTTC,CASSNRDRGREQYF
14,TRBD2,NA,TRBJ2-4,TRBV7-8,TGTGCCAGCACCCCTAGGCCTAGCGGGGGGCCACAGTACTTC,CASTPRPSGGPQYF
18,TRBD2,NA,TRBJ2-3,TRBV10-3,TGTGCCATCAGGCCACACAGCGGGGGGGCGGTGGAGGCAGATACGCAGTATTTT,CAIRPHSGGAVEADTQYF
15,NA,NA,TRBJ2-6,TRBV20-1,TGCAGTACGCGTCCCCCGCTATCTGGGGCCAACGTCCTGACTTTC,CSTRPPLSGANVLTF
16,TRBD2,NA,TRBJ2-1,TRBV10-3,TGTGCCATCAGTGCCCGGGGGGGTAGCTCCTACAATGAGCAGTTCTTC,CAISARGGSSYNEQFF
16,NA,NA,TRBJ1-1,TRBV12-3/TRBV12-4,TGTGCCAGCATGGGCGATTTAGGGGATTTGAACACTGAAGCTTTCTTT,CASMGDLGDLNTEAFF
14,NA,few,TRBJ2-7,TRBV20-1,TGCAGTGCTAGAGACCACAGGACGGGTTACGAGCAGTACTTC,CSARDHRTGYEQYF
15,NA,few,TRBJ2-7,TRBV7-2,TGTGCCAGCGGCGCGACCCCCGACGGACCTTACGAGCAGTACTTC,CASGATPDGPYEQYF
16,TRBD2,NA,TRBJ2-5,TRBV6-1,TGTGCCACAAGGCGGTCTAGCGGGGTTGGCCAAGAGACCCAGTACTTC,CATRRSSGVGQETQYF
15,NA,NA,TRBJ2-7,TRBV21-1,TGTGCCAGCAGCAAAAGGCCAGGTTCTACCTACGAGCAGTACTTC,CASSKRPGSTYEQYF
18,TRBD1,few,TRBJ1-2,TRBV7-2,TGTGCCAGCAGCTTAGAGGCGACAGGGAGCGGGCCTTTTTATGGCTACACCTTC,CASSLEATGSGPFYGYTF
14,NA,few,TRBJ2-6,TRBV29-1,TGCAGCGTCGCGGCAGGGGCTGAAACCAACGTCCTGACTTTC,CSVAAGAETNVLTF
16,NA,once,TRBJ2-1,TRBV12-3/TRBV12-4,TGTGCCAGCAGTCCGCGGGCATTAGAAACCTACAATGAGCAGTTCTTC,CASSPRALETYNEQFF
15,NA,NA,TRBJ2-7,TRBV9,TGTGCCAGCAGCCCCCCGGGGGCCTCAGTCTACGAGCAGTACTTC,CASSPPGASVYEQYF
14,NA,many,TRBJ2-7,TRBV29-1,TGCAGCGTTGACGGTGCAGCGAATCCCTACGAGCAGTACTTC,CSVDGAANPYEQYF